The sequence of this TCR beta chain was determined in a study of regulatory T cells in long-lasting Graves disease. CDR3-region Arm-PCR and iRepertoire HTBI primers produced the TCR beta libraries. TCRdb reprocessed the multiplex PCR reads with MiXCR, giving one entry per CDR3 protein. This repertoire shows over 350,000 distinct CDR3 sequences, approximately 15% found once; its top ten account for approximately 7.6%. Time point reported: newly diagnosed GD, antithyroid drugs for less than 3 months. PBMC-extracted RNA yielded the TCR library. In its sample, this clonotype was seen a few times. Germline V gene lookup returns CDR1 SGHNT and CDR2 YYREEE (reference sequence). This CDR3 comprises 17 residues. Trimming shortened V by 4 bases and J by 0 bases, and 14 bases separated the two germline ends. The same sample was also used in a study of T cells in Graves' hyperthyroidism and ophthalmopathy.

Sequences were derived from peripheral blood mononuclear cells (PBMCs), sampled at new diagnosis, from a patient treated with antithyroid drugs. The sequence was collected from a woman aged 40-49 years with Graves disease. The chain is built from TRBV5-4 and TRBJ2-6; weak D call: TRBD2 (7 bases). The CDR3 DNA sequence: TGTGCCAGCAGCAGGGGGACTACACTCTCTGGGGCCAACGTCCTGACTTTC. This gives the protein CASSRGTTLSGANVLTF.